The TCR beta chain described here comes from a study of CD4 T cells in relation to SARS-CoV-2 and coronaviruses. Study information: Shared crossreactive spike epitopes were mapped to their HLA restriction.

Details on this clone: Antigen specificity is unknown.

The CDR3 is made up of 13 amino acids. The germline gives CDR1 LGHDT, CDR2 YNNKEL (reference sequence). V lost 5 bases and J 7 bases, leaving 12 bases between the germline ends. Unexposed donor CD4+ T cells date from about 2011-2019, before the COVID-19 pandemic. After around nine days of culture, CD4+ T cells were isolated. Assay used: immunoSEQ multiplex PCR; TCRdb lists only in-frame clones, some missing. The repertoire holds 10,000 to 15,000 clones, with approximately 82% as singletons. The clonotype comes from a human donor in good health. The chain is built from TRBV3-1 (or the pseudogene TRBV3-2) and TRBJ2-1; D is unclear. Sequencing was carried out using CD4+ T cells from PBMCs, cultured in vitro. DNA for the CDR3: TGTGCCAGCAGCTCACCCCTATGGAATGAGCAGTTCTTC. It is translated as CASSSPLWNEQFF.